Below, one T cell receptor (beta chain) is given with its context. The sample originates from a study of T cell changes during pregnancy in multiple sclerosis. The method was immunoSEQ multiplex PCR; TCRdb's version includes in-frame clones alone and lacks a portion of them. The data hold 70,000 or so clones, with roughly 91% observed a single time. Losses at the gene ends were 4 bases for V and 0 bases for J; bases not matched to a gene: 4. Germline V gene data show CDR1 as SGHRS and CDR2 as YFSETQ. There are 15 residues in the CDR3. This material consisted of peripheral blood, taken in the third trimester of pregnancy. This clonotype originated in a female donor in good health, enrolled as a control in a pregnancy study. The chain recombines TRBV5-1 with TRBJ2-3; 8 nucleotides agree with TRBD1. CDR3 sequence (DNA): TGCGCCAGCAGCCCGGGACAGGTTAGCACAGATACGCAGTATTTT. This codes for CASSPGQVSTDTQYF. Filled out from reference TRBV5-1 and TRBJ2-3, the complete variable domain reads KAGVTQTPRYLIKTRGQQVTLSCSPISGHRSVSWYQQTPGQGLQFLFEYFSETQRNKGNFPGRFSGRQFSNSRSEMNVSTLELGDSALYLCASSPGQVSTDTQYFGPGTRLTVL.